These T cell receptor beta chains were read from a single sample in a study of CD8 T cells in ankylosing spondylitis. TCRdb reanalysed the 5' RACE reads using MiXCR and keeps one entry per CDR3 protein. The data contain roughly 120,000 distinct CDR3 sequences, over 6% of them seen just once; the ten biggest clones take up more than 10%. The specimen sequenced was blood, either unsorted or a sorted T cell fraction (not recorded which). These receptors were obtained from a male donor with ankylosing spondylitis or in good health (not recorded which). Each CDR3 is given with its conserved first and last residue. A D gene is named only where the DNA matches it firmly. Size values are once, few and many counts, or a class for expanded clones, and some rows have none.

TGCAGTGCTAGAGTTACAAGAGCTAACTATGGCTACACCTTC,CSARVTRANYGYTF,TRBV20-1,many,14,TRBJ1-2,.
TGTGCCAGCAGCGCCAGTGGACAGGGCGGTCAGCCCCAGCATTTT,CASSASGQGGQPQHF,TRBV7-6,many,15,TRBJ1-5,TRBD1
TGTGCCAGCAAGCGGACAGGGACCTCAGATACGCAGTATTTT,CASKRTGTSDTQYF,TRBV2,many,14,TRBJ2-3,TRBD1
TGCAGTGAGTCCAGCGGGGGGGCTGAGCAGTTCTTC,CSESSGGAEQFF,TRBV20-1,many,12,TRBJ2-1,TRBD2
TGTGCCTGGAGTCAACCGGGACAGGGGAAAGGACTGAACACCGGGGAGCTGTTTTTT,CAWSQPGQGKGLNTGELFF,TRBV30,many,19,TRBJ2-2,TRBD1
TGTGCCTGGAGTGTACTAGCGGGGACAGATACGCAGTATTTT,CAWSVLAGTDTQYF,TRBV30,many,14,TRBJ2-3,TRBD2
TGTGCCACCATGACAGGGCAGGGAGCAGATACGCAGTATTTT,CATMTGQGADTQYF,TRBV10-3,many,14,TRBJ2-3,TRBD1
TGTGCCAGCAGCTTTTCGTTGGGCTACGAGCAGTACTTC,CASSFSLGYEQYF,TRBV7-2,many,13,TRBJ2-7,.
TGTGCCAGTAGTATTAGTCTAGCGGGGGGAGCCGGGACAGATACGCAGTATTTT,CASSISLAGGAGTDTQYF,TRBV19,.,18,TRBJ2-3,TRBD2
TGCAGTGCTAGCAACAGGGGAGAGACCCAGTACTTC,CSASNRGETQYF,TRBV20-1,many,12,TRBJ2-5,TRBD1
TGCGCCAGCAGCTTGGGGGGAGGAGGCTGGACTGAAGCTTTCTTT,CASSLGGGGWTEAFF,TRBV5-1,many,15,TRBJ1-1,.
TGTGCCAGCAGTAGATACAGCTTGAACACTGAAGCTTTCTTT,CASSRYSLNTEAFF,TRBV27,many,14,TRBJ1-1,.
TGCAGTGCTAGAGATGAGGGGGCGAGTTCCTTTGGTTCACCCCTCCACTTT,CSARDEGASSFGSPLHF,TRBV20-1,.,17,TRBJ1-6,TRBD1
TGTGCCAGCAGCTTAGGGACTAGCGGGAGAAGTGAGCAGTTCTTC,CASSLGTSGRSEQFF,TRBV7-9,many,15,TRBJ2-1,TRBD2
TGTGCCAGCTCAGCGGGACAGTTTAACTATGGCTACACCTTC,CASSAGQFNYGYTF,TRBV18,many,14,TRBJ1-2,TRBD1
TGTGCCATAGGAGGCACAGATACGCAGTATTTT,CAIGGTDTQYF,TRBV11-2,many,11,TRBJ2-3,.
TGTGCCAGCAGCTTAGTACAGGGAGGAAACCAGCCCCAGCATTTT,CASSLVQGGNQPQHF,TRBV7-8,many,15,TRBJ1-5,.
TGTGCCATCAGTGAGTCTGTTGGCACAGATACGCAGTATTTT,CAISESVGTDTQYF,TRBV10-3,many,14,TRBJ2-3,.
TGTGCCAGCAGTTCCCCGGGACAGGGTAAAGAGACCCAGTACTTC,CASSSPGQGKETQYF,TRBV6-5,many,15,TRBJ2-5,TRBD1
TGTGCCAGCAGCTGGGACAGGTGGGGATGGACTGAAGCTTTCTTT,CASSWDRWGWTEAFF,TRBV5-5,many,15,TRBJ1-1,TRBD1
TGTGCCAGCAGCTTTGGCAACCGGCACGGGAATGAGCAGTTCTTC,CASSFGNRHGNEQFF,TRBV13,few,15,TRBJ2-1,.
TGCGCCAGCAGCTTGGTTTCAGGGGTAATCTCCGAGCAGTACTTC,CASSLVSGVISEQYF,TRBV5-1,many,15,TRBJ2-7,.
TGTGCCAGCACCAGTTCGGAGGCTCACTCCTACAATGAGCAGTTCTTC,CASTSSEAHSYNEQFF,TRBV28,many,16,TRBJ2-1,.
TGCGCCAGCAGCTTGCAACAGGGATCGGGCTCTGGGGCCAACGTCCTGACTTTC,CASSLQQGSGSGANVLTF,TRBV5-1,many,18,TRBJ2-6,.
TGTGCCAGCAGCCCGGGACGGTATAATTCACCCCTCCACTTT,CASSPGRYNSPLHF,TRBV27,many,14,TRBJ1-6,.
TGTGCCAGTAATCCTCTAGCGGGAACGGGAGATACGCAGTATTTT,CASNPLAGTGDTQYF,TRBV19,few,15,TRBJ2-3,TRBD2